Detailed here is one T cell receptor beta chain. By how much of the sample it makes up, this clonotype is medium-sized (0.01 to 0.1%). Its recognized antigen is unknown. Base qualities are not at hand, and no much larger clone is one base apart. The sample's time point label, in plain terms: sample taken at primary tumor resection. Donors were 70 or so patients with early-stage, untreated non-small cell lung cancer from the lung TRACERx cohort. TCR sequencing used whole RNA extracted from tumor and nontumor lung tissue, or from cryopreserved PBMC samples, without cell sorting. Only patients with enough RNA available from two or more tumor regions were chosen for TCR sequencing. Before selection, tumor and adjacent nontumor lung specimens were reviewed by a lung pathologist. The data stem from a study of spatial heterogeneity in lung cancer (dated by TCRdb to between 2018 and 2021). With regard to the full study: Beta-chain transcripts were consistently detected in greater numbers than alpha-chain transcripts, which likely reflected higher beta-chain transcript abundance. In the raw uncorrected reads, each unique combination of TCR and UMI appeared more than ten times on average. In non-small cell lung cancer, the study made a quantitative comparison of TCR alpha and beta repertoires among multiple tumor regions, matched nontumor lung and blood. The study linked features of the TCR repertoire to counts of nonsynonymous mutations, which were determined by whole-exome sequencing of tumor tissue. A strong correlation was found between TCR transcript counts in tumor regions and a T cell transcriptional module score from matched bulk RNA-seq. At surgery, hundreds of tumor regions, some 61 matched nontumor lung samples and 45 to 60 PBMC samples were TCR-sequenced for both alpha and beta chains. The study at large found these results: The count of ubiquitous expanded TCRs correlated with the count of ubiquitous nonsynonymous mutations, and the count of regional expanded TCRs correlated with the count of regional nonsynonymous mutations. TCR-seq coverage of tumor T cells was estimated to be only roughly 7% for alpha chains and more than 11% for beta chains. The tumor nonsynonymous mutation count correlated with the number of expanded alpha and beta TCRs within the tumor. Confirming at a functional level the hypothesis that regional TCRs recognize regional mutations was considered to require additional single-cell paired TCR alpha and beta sequencing.

Inclusive of the bounding cysteine and phenylalanine, the CDR3 is 11 residues long. This entry keeps only the CDR3 DNA: 33 bases, framed from base 1. V drops 5 bases and J drops 5 bases, leaving 4 bases in between. CDR1 is given as SGHTA and CDR2 as FQGNSA, both from the germline V gene. Library prep was done by 5' RACE. Instrument on record: NextSeq 500. To allow correction of PCR and sequencing errors, the TCR library protocol tagged every TCR cDNA molecule with a unique molecular identifier. For the original study's pipeline: TCR identification, UMI-based error correction and CDR3 extraction were all carried out with Decombinator tools. TCRs above a frequency of 2 per 1,000, corresponding to the top 1% of the tumor frequency distribution, were defined as expanded. Expanded tumor TCRs statistically deemed absent (corrected P<0.05) from at least one tumor region were classed as regional, and all other expanded tumor TCRs were classed as ubiquitous. Each repertoire was subsampled 100 times to 5,000 TCRs, after which Renyi diversity was computed with the R vegan package. To build CDR3 similarity networks, amino acid triplet string-kernel similarity was used, and CDR3s were connected when their pairwise similarity was above 0.82. TCRdb cleaned the public reads at Q25 with fastp, built clones with MiXCR and kept in-frame beta chains. Rows are combined by CDR3 protein, so each entry shows the most common genes and DNA. It is TCRdb's table, rather than the study itself, that gives the V and J calls and clone size. The sample table shows more than 2,500 distinct CDR3 sequences, and 4% to 4.5% are seen once. The ten largest clones take up 18% of the sample.

The sequence was obtained from a female donor with early-stage non-small cell lung cancer. The specimen was lung tumor tissue, collected at surgery. Recombination linked TRBV7-2 to TRBJ2-1; the D gene is not confidently resolved. The CDR3 region has the sequence CASSNHNEQFF. The bases are TGTGCCAGCAGCAACCACAATGAGCAGTTCTTC.